Listed below are T cell receptor beta chains from one sample, sequenced in a study of shared clonotypes between healthy human individuals. Produced via immunoSEQ multiplex PCR; TCRdb's table is partial and in-frame only. The sample has hundreds of thousands of clones; approximately 79% are singletons. The source material was memory CD4+ T cells sorted from blood. These receptors were taken from a woman aged 30 to 39 in good health. The CDR3 runs from the conserved cysteine through the conserved F or W. The D gene is left open where the match is weak. Some rows have no size entry. The others give once, few or many, or a class for an expanded clone.

V	size	J	D	length	CDR3	DNA
TRBV28	NA	TRBJ1-1	NA	14	CASFPGHGVPKAFF	TGTGCCAGCTTTCCGGGACACGGGGTTCCAAAGGCTTTCTTT
TRBV28	NA	TRBJ2-6	NA	14	CATRPRSGANVLTF	TGTGCCACAAGACCACGCTCTGGGGCCAACGTCCTGACTTTC
TRBV5-6	NA	TRBJ2-7	TRBD2	14	CASSLRGREYEQYF	TGTGCCAGCAGCTTGAGAGGGAGGGAGTACGAGCAGTACTTC
TRBV11-1	NA	TRBJ2-3	NA	13	CASSASGVDTQYF	TGTGCCAGTTCGGCCTCGGGAGTAGATACGCAGTATTTT
TRBV5-1	NA	TRBJ1-1	NA	16	CASSFGRNEINTEAFF	TGCGCCAGCAGCTTCGGGAGAAATGAGATAAACACTGAAGCTTTCTTT
TRBV7-2	NA	TRBJ1-4	NA	16	CASSLFGGATNEKLFF	TGTGCCAGCAGTTTATTCGGCGGGGCAACTAATGAAAAACTGTTTTTT
TRBV11-2	once	TRBJ2-2	NA	17	CASSLGTGKRSTGELFF	TGTGCCAGCAGCTTAGGAACAGGGAAACGAAGCACCGGGGAGCTGTTTTTT
TRBV6-5	NA	TRBJ2-7	NA	15	CASASPGRGSDEQYF	TGTGCCAGCGCCAGTCCGGGCAGGGGATCTGACGAGCAGTACTTC
TRBV28	NA	TRBJ1-1	TRBD1	16	CASSLQIQGKNTEAFF	TGTGCCAGCAGTTTGCAGATACAGGGGAAGAACACTGAAGCTTTCTTT
TRBV1	NA	TRBJ2-5	NA	18	CTSNKYLAGGPIQETQYF	TGCACCAGCAATAAGTATCTAGCGGGAGGGCCGATACAAGAGACCCAGTACTTC
TRBV7-9	NA	TRBJ2-7	TRBD2	15	CASSLGPSGSYEQYF	TGTGCCAGCAGCTTAGGGCCTAGCGGGAGTTACGAGCAGTACTTC
TRBV5-4	NA	TRBJ1-1	NA	15	CASSRTDRSNTEAFF	TGTGCCAGCAGCCGCACCGACAGATCGAACACTGAAGCTTTCTTT
TRBV11-2	NA	TRBJ1-1	TRBD1	16	CASSTRTGEGRTEAFF	TGTGCCAGCAGCACAAGGACAGGGGAGGGGCGCACTGAAGCTTTCTTT
TRBV25-1	many	TRBJ1-5	TRBD1	14	CASTTGAGNQPQHF	TGTGCCAGCACTACAGGGGCCGGCAATCAGCCCCAGCATTTT
TRBV5-8	NA	TRBJ2-7	NA	12	CASSLVLYEQYF	TGTGCCAGCAGCTTGGTCCTATACGAGCAGTACTTC
TRBV4-1	NA	TRBJ1-1	NA	17	CASSQDLGVDSNTEAFF	TGCGCCAGCAGCCAAGATCTCGGGGTAGACTCAAACACTGAAGCTTTCTTT
TRBV11-3	NA	TRBJ2-5	NA	13	CASSPSPVETQYF	TGTGCCAGCAGCCCGTCCCCAGTGGAGACCCAGTACTTC
TRBV15	many	TRBJ2-3	TRBD2	16	CATSRKLSGTTDTQYF	TGTGCCACCAGCAGGAAACTGAGCGGGACCACAGATACGCAGTATTTT
TRBV5-8	NA	TRBJ2-5	NA	17	CASSLGSGRKNQETQYF	TGTGCCAGCAGTCTAGGGAGCGGGCGGAAAAACCAAGAGACCCAGTACTTC
TRBV14	once	TRBJ1-2	NA	13	CASSQGTVRGYTF	TGTGCCAGCAGCCAAGGGACTGTCCGTGGCTACACCTTC
TRBV10-2	NA	TRBJ1-2	NA	15	CASSPQSRGPYGYTF	TGCGCCAGCAGCCCGCAATCCAGGGGCCCTTATGGCTACACCTTC
TRBV7-8	once	TRBJ1-1	NA	13	CASSLVQGTEAFF	TGTGCCAGCAGCTTAGTACAGGGCACTGAAGCTTTCTTT
TRBV5-8	NA	TRBJ2-7	NA	12	CASSFYNYEQYF	TGTGCCAGCAGCTTTTACAACTACGAGCAGTACTTC
TRBV11-2	NA	TRBJ2-1	TRBD2	14	CASSSTSGSDEQFF	TGTGCCAGCAGCTCAACTAGCGGGAGTGATGAGCAGTTCTTC
TRBV12-5	NA	TRBJ1-1	TRBD1	17	CASGLVLGQGISTEAFF	TGTGCTAGTGGTTTGGTACTGGGACAGGGCATAAGTACTGAAGCTTTCTTT
TRBV5-1	NA	TRBJ2-7	NA	15	CASSFDSTVSYEQYF	TGCGCCAGCAGCTTCGACAGCACCGTCTCCTACGAGCAGTACTTC
TRBV7-7	NA	TRBJ2-2	TRBD1	14	CASSLGQGTGELFF	TGTGCCAGCAGCTTAGGACAGGGCACCGGGGAGCTGTTTTTT
TRBV5-4	once	TRBJ2-1	TRBD2	17	CASSALGRSGSLYEQFF	TGTGCCAGCAGCGCCCTTGGTCGTAGCGGGAGTTTGTATGAGCAGTTCTTC
TRBV20-1	few	TRBJ2-5	NA	10	CSARKETQYF	TGCAGTGCTAGAAAAGAGACCCAGTACTTC
TRBV5-1	NA	TRBJ2-7	NA	14	CASSFGRGSYEQYF	TGCGCCAGCAGCTTCGGCAGGGGATCCTACGAGCAGTACTTC
TRBV11-2	NA	TRBJ2-1	NA	15	CASKLAGSGYNEQFF	TGTGCCAGCAAATTAGCCGGAAGTGGCTACAATGAGCAGTTCTTC
TRBV5-4	NA	TRBJ1-2	NA	16	CASSLDPRAVYYGYTF	TGTGCCAGCAGCTTGGACCCCAGGGCGGTTTACTATGGCTACACCTTC
TRBV6-1	NA	TRBJ2-1	NA	13	CASSDRIAIEQFF	TGTGCCAGCAGTGACCGGATAGCTATTGAGCAGTTCTTC
TRBV7-3	many	TRBJ2-1	TRBD2	13	CASSLPGLAGLVF	TGTGCCAGCAGCTTACCGGGACTAGCGGGTCTTGTCTTC
TRBV11-2	NA	TRBJ2-5	NA	14	CASSLASGTGTQYF	TGTGCCAGCAGCTTAGCGTCGGGAACAGGGACCCAGTACTTC
TRBV28	NA	TRBJ2-7	NA	13	CASSPAGTYEQYF	TGTGCCAGCAGCCCCGCGGGTACCTACGAGCAGTACTTC
TRBV19	NA	TRBJ2-1	TRBD2	19	CASSIAFFGGRATHDEQFF	TGTGCCAGTAGTATAGCCTTTTTCGGCGGGAGGGCCACACACGATGAGCAGTTCTTC
TRBV7-2	few	TRBJ2-5	NA	13	CASSSRVQETQYF	TGTGCCAGCAGCTCCCGAGTCCAAGAGACCCAGTACTTC
TRBV27	NA	TRBJ2-5	TRBD1	16	CASSFRQGSGQETQYF	TGTGCCAGCAGTTTCCGACAGGGTTCTGGGCAAGAGACCCAGTACTTC
TRBV11-2	NA	TRBJ2-2	NA	16	CASSPPPTLNTGELFF	TGTGCCAGCAGCCCCCCTCCAACATTGAACACCGGGGAGCTGTTTTTT
TRBV28	NA	TRBJ2-7	TRBD2	13	CASGRGNSYEQYF	TGTGCCAGCGGGAGGGGAAACTCCTACGAGCAGTACTTC
TRBV5-1	NA	TRBJ1-2	TRBD1	15	CASSLDGMGQSGYTF	TGCGCCAGCAGCTTGGACGGAATGGGACAGTCGGGCTACACCTTC
TRBV6-1	NA	TRBJ2-7	NA	11	CASSPPPGQYF	TGTGCCAGCAGTCCCCCTCCTGGGCAGTACTTC
TRBV5-1	NA	TRBJ2-3	TRBD1	15	CASSSPGQGTDTQYF	TGCGCCAGCAGCTCGCCGGGACAGGGCACGGATACGCAGTATTTT
TRBV28	NA	TRBJ2-7	TRBD2	15	CASRKGLAGAYEQYF	TGTGCCAGCAGAAAAGGACTAGCGGGGGCCTACGAGCAGTACTTC
TRBV2	NA	TRBJ2-7	TRBD2	13	CASIASGYYEQYF	TGTGCCAGCATAGCTAGCGGGTACTACGAGCAGTACTTC
TRBV5-1	few	TRBJ1-2	NA	13	CASSRQNYYGYTF	TGCGCCAGCAGTAGGCAGAACTACTATGGCTACACCTTC
TRBV27	NA	TRBJ1-1	TRBD1	13	CASSLRGRGLAFF	TGTGCCAGCAGTTTAAGGGGCAGGGGGCTAGCTTTCTTT
TRBV5-4	NA	TRBJ1-2	NA	13	CASRGGTYYGYTF	TGTGCCAGCAGGGGCGGGACTTACTATGGCTACACCTTC
TRBV11-2	NA	TRBJ2-5	NA	15	CASSLEFRVRETQYF	TGTGCCAGCAGTTTGGAGTTTAGGGTCCGAGAGACCCAGTACTTC